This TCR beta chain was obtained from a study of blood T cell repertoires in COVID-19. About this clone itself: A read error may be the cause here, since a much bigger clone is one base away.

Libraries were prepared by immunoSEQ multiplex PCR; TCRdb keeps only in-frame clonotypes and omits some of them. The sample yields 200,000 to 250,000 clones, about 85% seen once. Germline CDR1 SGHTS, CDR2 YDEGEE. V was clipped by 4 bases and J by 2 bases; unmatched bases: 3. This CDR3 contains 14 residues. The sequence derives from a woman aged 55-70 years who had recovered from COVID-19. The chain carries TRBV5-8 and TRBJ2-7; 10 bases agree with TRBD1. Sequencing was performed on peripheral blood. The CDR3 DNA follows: TGTGCCAGCAGCCTGACAGGGGGCCCCTACGAGCAGTACTTC. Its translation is CASSLTGGPYEQYF.